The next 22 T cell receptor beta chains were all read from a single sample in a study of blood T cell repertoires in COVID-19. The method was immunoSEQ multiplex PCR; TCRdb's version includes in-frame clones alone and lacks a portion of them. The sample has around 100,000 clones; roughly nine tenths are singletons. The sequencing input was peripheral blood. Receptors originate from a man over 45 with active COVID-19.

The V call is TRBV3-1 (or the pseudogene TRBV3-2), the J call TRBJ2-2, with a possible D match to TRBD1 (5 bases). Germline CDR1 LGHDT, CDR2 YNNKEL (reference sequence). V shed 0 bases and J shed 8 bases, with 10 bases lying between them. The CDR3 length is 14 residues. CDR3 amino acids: CASSQDRGIGELFF. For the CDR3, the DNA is TGTGCCAGCAGCCAAGATAGGGGTATTGGGGAGCTGTTTTTT.

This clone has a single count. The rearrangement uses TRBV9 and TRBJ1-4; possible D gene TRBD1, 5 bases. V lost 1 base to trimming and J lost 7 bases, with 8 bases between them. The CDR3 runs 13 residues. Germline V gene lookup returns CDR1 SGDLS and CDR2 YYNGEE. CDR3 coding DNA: TGTGCCAGCAGCGTAAGGGGTGCTGAAAAACTGTTTTTT. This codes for CASSVRGAEKLFF.

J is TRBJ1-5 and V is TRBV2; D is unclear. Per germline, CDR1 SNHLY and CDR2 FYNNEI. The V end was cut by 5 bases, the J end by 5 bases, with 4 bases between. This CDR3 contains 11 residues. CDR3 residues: CASSLDQPQHF. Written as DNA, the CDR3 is TGTGCCAGCAGTCTTGATCAGCCCCAGCATTTT.

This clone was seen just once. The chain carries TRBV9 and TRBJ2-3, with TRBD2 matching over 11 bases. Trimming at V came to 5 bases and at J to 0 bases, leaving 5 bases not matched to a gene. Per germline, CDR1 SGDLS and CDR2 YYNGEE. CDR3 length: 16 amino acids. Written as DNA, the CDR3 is TGTGCCAGCAGTGTGAGACTAGCGGGGAGCACAGATACGCAGTATTTT. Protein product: CASSVRLAGSTDTQYF.

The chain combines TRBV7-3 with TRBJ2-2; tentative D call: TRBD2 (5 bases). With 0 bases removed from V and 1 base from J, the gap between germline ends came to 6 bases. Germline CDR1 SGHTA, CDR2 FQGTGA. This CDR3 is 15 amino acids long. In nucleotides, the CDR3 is TGTGCCAGCAGCTTAACCGGGGTGAACACCGGGGAGCTGTTTTTT. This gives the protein CASSLTGVNTGELFF.

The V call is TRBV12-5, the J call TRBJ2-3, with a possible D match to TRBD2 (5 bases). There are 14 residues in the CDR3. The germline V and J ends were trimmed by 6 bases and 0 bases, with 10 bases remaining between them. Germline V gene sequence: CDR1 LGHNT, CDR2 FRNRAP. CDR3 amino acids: CASGAESSTDTQYF. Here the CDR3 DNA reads TGTGCTAGTGGAGCGGAGTCTAGCACAGATACGCAGTATTTT.

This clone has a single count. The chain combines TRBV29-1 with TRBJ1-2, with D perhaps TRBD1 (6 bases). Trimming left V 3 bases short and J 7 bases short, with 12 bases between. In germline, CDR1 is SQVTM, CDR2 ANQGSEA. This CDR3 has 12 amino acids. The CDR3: CSVEGGPGGYTF. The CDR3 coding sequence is TGCAGCGTTGAGGGGGGGCCGGGTGGCTACACCTTC.

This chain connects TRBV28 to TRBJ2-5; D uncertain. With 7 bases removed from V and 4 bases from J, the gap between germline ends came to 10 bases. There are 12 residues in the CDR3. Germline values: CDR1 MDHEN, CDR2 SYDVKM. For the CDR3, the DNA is TGTGCCAGCAAGGCAGGTACAGAGACCCAGTACTTC. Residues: CASKAGTETQYF.

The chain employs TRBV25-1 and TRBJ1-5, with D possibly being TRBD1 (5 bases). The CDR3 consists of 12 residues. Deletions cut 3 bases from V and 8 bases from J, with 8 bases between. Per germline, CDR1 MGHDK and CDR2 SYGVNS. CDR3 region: CASSDGAEPQHF. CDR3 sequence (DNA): TGTGCCAGCAGTGATGGGGCTGAGCCCCAGCATTTT.

The DNA for the CDR3 is TGTGCCAGCAGCCTTAGGGACTACAACACAGATACGCAGTATTTT. Protein product: CASSLRDYNTDTQYF. The chain uses TRBV11-2 and TRBJ2-3; 7 bases are a match to TRBD2. After removal of 5 bases from V and 2 bases from J, the junction contained 7 bases not matched to a gene. Germline lookup yields CDR1 SGHAT and CDR2 FQNNGV. The CDR3 runs to 15 residues. The variable domain in full, with the rest retrieved from reference TRBV11-2 and TRBJ2-3, is EAGVAQSPRYKIIEKRQSVAFWCNPISGHATLYWYQQILGQGPKLLIQFQNNGVVDDSQLPKDRFSAERLKGVDSTLKIQPAKLEDSAVYLCASSLRDYNTDTQYFGPGTRLTVL.

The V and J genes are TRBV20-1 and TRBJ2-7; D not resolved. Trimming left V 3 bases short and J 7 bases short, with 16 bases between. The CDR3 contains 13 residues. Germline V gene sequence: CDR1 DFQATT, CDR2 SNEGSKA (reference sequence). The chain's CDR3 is CSASTTGSREQYV. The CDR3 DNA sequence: TGCAGTGCTAGTACTACCGGTTCGCGAGAGCAGTACGTC.

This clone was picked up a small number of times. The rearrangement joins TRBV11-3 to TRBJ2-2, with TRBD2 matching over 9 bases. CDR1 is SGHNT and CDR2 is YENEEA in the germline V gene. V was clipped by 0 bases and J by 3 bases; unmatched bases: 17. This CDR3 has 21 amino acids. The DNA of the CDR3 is TGTGCCAGCAGCTTAGAACGGGGACTAGCCCCTTTTGAATCTTACACCGGGGAGCTGTTTTTT. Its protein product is CASSLERGLAPFESYTGELFF. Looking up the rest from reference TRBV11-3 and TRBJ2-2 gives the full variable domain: EAGVVQSPRYKIIEKKQPVAFWCNPISGHNTLYWYLQNLGQGPELLIRYENEEAVDDSQLPKDRFSAERLKGVDSTLKIQPAELGDSAVYLCASSLERGLAPFESYTGELFFGEGSRLTVL.

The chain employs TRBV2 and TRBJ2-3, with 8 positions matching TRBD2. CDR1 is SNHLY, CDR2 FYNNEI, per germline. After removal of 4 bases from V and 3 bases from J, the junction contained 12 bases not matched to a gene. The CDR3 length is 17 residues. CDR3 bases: TGTGCCAGCAGTGTTTTTGGACGGGGGGGCCGGACAGATACGCAGTATTTT. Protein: CASSVFGRGGRTDTQYF.

CDR3 in amino acids: CASNDGQSLAKNIQYF. CDR3 nucleotide sequence: TGTGCCAGCAACGATGGACAGTCATTAGCCAAAAACATTCAGTACTTC. The chain uses TRBV11-3 and TRBJ2-4; TRBD1 might be the D (6 bases). This CDR3 contains 16 residues. V was clipped by 7 bases and J by 0 bases, with 16 bases between them. CDR1 and CDR2 from the germline V gene are SGHNT and YENEEA.

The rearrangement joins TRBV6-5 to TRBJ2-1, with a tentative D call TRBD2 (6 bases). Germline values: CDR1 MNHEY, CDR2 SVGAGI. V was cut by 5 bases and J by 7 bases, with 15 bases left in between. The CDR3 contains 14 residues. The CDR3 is CASSNRDSRNEQFF. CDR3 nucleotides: TGTGCCAGCAGTAATCGGGACTCGAGGAATGAGCAGTTCTTC.

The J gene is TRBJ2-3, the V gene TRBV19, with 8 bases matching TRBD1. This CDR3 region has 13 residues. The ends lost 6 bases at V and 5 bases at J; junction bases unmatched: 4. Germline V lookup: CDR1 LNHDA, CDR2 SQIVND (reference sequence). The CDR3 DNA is TGTGCCAGTAGCGAAACAGGGGGAGATACGCAGTATTTT. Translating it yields CASSETGGDTQYF.

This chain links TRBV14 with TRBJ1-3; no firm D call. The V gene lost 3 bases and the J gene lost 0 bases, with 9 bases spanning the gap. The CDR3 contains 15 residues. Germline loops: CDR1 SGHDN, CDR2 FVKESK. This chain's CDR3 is CASSQRVHSGNTIYF. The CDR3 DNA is TGTGCCAGCAGCCAGAGAGTGCACTCTGGAAACACCATATATTTT.

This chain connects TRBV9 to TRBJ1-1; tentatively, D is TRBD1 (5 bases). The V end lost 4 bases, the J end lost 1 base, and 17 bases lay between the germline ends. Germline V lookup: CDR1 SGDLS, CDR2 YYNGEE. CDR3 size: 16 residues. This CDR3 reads CASSPRQRLGNTEAFF. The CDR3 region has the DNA TGTGCCAGCAGCCCCCGACAGAGACTCGGGAACACTGAAGCTTTCTTT.

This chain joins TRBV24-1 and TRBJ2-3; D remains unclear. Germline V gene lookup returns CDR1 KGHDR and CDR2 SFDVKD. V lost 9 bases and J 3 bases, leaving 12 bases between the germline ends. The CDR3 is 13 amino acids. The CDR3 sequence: CATLDTQTDTQYF. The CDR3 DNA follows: TGTGCCACCTTAGATACCCAAACAGATACGCAGTATTTT.

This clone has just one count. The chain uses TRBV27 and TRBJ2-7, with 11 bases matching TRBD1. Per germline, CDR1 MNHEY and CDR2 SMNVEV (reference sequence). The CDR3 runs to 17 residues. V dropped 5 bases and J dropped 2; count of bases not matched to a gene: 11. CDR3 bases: TGTGCCAGCAGTCCCTGGGACAGGGGGATTTCTACCTACGAGCAGTACTTC. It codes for CASSPWDRGISTYEQYF.

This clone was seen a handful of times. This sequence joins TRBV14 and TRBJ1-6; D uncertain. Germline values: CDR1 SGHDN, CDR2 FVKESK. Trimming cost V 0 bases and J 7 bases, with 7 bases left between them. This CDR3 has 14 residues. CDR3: CASSQEARNSPLHF. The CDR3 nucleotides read TGTGCCAGCAGCCAAGAAGCACGAAATTCACCCCTCCACTTT.

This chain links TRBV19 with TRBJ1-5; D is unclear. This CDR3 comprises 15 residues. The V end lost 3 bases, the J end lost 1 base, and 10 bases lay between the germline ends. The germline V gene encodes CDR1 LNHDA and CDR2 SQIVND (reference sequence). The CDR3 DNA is TGTGCCAGTAGTATGGTCTCGGGAAGCAATCAGCCCCAGCATTTT. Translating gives CASSMVSGSNQPQHF.